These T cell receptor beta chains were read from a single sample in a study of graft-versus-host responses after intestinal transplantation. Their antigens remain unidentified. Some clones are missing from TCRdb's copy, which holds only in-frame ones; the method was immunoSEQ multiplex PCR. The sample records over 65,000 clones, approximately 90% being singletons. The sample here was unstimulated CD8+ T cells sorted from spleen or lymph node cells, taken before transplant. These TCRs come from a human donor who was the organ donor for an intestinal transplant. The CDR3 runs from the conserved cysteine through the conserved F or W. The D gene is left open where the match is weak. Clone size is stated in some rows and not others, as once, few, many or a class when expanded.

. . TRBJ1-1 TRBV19 CASKFMNTEAFF TGTGCCAGTAAATTCATGAACACTGAAGCTTTCTTT
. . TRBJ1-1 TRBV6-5 CASSYSGTVNTEAFF TGTGCCAGCAGTTACTCCGGGACGGTGAACACTGAAGCTTTCTTT
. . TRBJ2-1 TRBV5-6 CASSWGSGHTNNEQFF TGTGCCAGCAGCTGGGGGTCGGGACACACAAACAATGAGCAGTTCTTC
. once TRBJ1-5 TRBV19 CASQQGSGSQPQHF TGTGCCAGTCAACAGGGATCAGGCAGTCAGCCCCAGCATTTT
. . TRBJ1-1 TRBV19 CASSIDLFQAPEAFF TGTGCCAGTAGTATAGATCTATTTCAGGCCCCTGAAGCTTTCTTT
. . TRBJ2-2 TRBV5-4 CASSKGPNTRELFF TGTGCCAGCAGCAAGGGACCAAACACCAGGGAGCTGTTTTTT
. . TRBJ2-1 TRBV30 CAWSVYGTPYNEQFF TGTGCCTGGAGTGTCTACGGGACTCCATACAATGAGCAGTTCTTC
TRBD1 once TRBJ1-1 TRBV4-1 CASSQGQGAAEAFF TGCGCCAGCAGCCAAGGTCAGGGGGCGGCTGAAGCTTTCTTT
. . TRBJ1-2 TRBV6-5 CASSLGTDGYTF TGTGCCAGCAGCCTGGGAACAGATGGCTACACCTTC
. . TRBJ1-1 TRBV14 CASSLGGGTEAFF TGTGCCAGCAGCCTTGGGGGGGGCACTGAAGCTTTCTTT
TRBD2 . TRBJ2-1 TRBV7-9 CASSLFEGLAGSYNEQFF TGTGCCAGCAGCTTATTCGAGGGGCTAGCGGGGTCCTACAATGAGCAGTTCTTC
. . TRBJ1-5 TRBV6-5 CASSYSEGVGPQHF TGTGCCAGCAGTTACTCGGAGGGGGTAGGGCCCCAGCATTTT
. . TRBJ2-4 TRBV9 CASSAGGQGTIQYF TGTGCCAGCAGCGCCGGTGGGCAGGGTACCATTCAGTACTTC
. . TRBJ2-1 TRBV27 CASSSDSYNEQFF TGTGCCAGCAGCTCCGACAGTTACAATGAGCAGTTCTTC
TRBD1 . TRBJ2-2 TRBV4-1 CASSHKTGGVNTGELFF TGCGCCAGCAGCCACAAAACAGGGGGCGTTAACACCGGGGAGCTGTTTTTT
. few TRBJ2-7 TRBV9 CASSGRGGGREQYF TGTGCCAGCAGCGGCAGGGGAGGGGGGCGCGAGCAGTACTTC
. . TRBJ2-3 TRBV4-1 CASSHRQASPIPDTQYF TGCGCCAGCAGCCATAGACAGGCATCCCCCATCCCAGATACGCAGTATTTT
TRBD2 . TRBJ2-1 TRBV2 CASSNRTSGGNNEQFF TGTGCCAGCAGCAATCGGACTAGCGGGGGAAACAATGAGCAGTTCTTC
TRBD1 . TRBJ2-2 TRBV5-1 CASSSPSGQSYHSFTGELFF TGCGCCAGCAGCTCCCCATCGGGACAGAGTTACCATTCGTTCACCGGGGAGCTGTTTTTT
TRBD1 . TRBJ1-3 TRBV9 CASSGDRGRTGNTIYF TGTGCCAGCAGCGGTGACAGGGGTCGGACTGGAAACACCATATATTTT
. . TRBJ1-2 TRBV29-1 CSVKQPTGTNYGYTF TGCAGCGTCAAACAACCGACCGGGACAAATTATGGCTACACCTTC
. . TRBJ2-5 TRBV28 CASSSSGGYRGQETQYF TGTGCCAGCAGCTCCAGCGGGGGCTACAGGGGGCAAGAGACCCAGTACTTC
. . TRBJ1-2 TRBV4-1 CASSQEGGGNYGYTF TGCGCCAGCAGCCAAGAAGGAGGGGGTAACTATGGCTACACCTTC
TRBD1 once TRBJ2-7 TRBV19 CASSYQGQGSGYEQYF TGTGCCAGTAGTTACCAAGGACAGGGAAGCGGCTACGAGCAGTACTTC
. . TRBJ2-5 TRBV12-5 CASGLVNGLSQETQYF TGTGCTAGTGGTTTGGTGAACGGGCTTTCCCAAGAGACCCAGTACTTC
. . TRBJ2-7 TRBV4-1 CASSQEPALGTYEQYF TGCGCCAGCAGCCAAGAACCCGCCCTCGGAACCTACGAGCAGTACTTC
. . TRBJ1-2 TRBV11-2 CASRPTWDNYGYTF TGTGCCAGCAGACCCACCTGGGACAACTATGGCTACACCTTC
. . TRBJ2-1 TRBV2 CASSYRGGSYEQFF TGTGCCAGCAGTTACAGGGGGGGTTCATATGAGCAGTTCTTC
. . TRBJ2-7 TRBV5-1 CASSFGWGYPYEQYF TGCGCCAGCAGCTTTGGATGGGGTTACCCCTACGAGCAGTACTTC
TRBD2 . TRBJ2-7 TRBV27 CASSLRGDRFYEQYF TGTGCCAGCAGTTTACGGGGGGATCGGTTCTACGAGCAGTACTTC
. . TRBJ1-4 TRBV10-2 CASSHRDYNEKLFF TGCGCCAGCAGTCACCGGGACTATAATGAAAAACTGTTTTTT
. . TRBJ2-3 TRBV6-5 CASSPGTLGPDTQYF TGTGCCAGCAGCCCGGGGACACTAGGCCCAGATACGCAGTATTTT
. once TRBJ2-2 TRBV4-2 CASSQDPAGANTGELFF TGTGCCAGCAGCCAAGATCCGGCGGGCGCGAACACCGGGGAGCTGTTTTTT
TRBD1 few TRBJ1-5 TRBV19 CASSLTGGSQPQHF TGTGCCAGTAGCCTCACAGGGGGGAGTCAGCCCCAGCATTTT
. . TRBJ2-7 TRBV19 CASSIGGAAEQYF TGTGCCAGTAGTATAGGGGGGGCTGCAGAGCAGTACTTC
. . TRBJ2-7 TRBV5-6 CVSSTQQPEQYF TGTGTCAGCAGCACGCAACAACCCGAGCAGTACTTC
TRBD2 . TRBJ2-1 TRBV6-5 CASSVAGENNEQFF TGTGCCAGCAGTGTAGCGGGAGAGAACAATGAGCAGTTCTTC
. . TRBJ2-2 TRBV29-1 CSVLELAGELFF TGCAGTGTCCTAGAGCTGGCCGGGGAGCTGTTTTTT
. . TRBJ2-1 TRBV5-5 CASSPGQTSYNEQFF TGTGCCAGCAGCCCCGGACAGACCTCCTACAATGAGCAGTTCTTC
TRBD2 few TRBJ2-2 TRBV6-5 CASSYLAGGTGELFF TGTGCCAGCAGTTACTTGGCGGGGGGCACCGGGGAGCTGTTTTTT
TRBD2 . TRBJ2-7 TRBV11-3 CASSLIVGGPFEQYF TGTGCCAGCAGCCTTATCGTGGGAGGGCCGTTCGAGCAGTACTTC
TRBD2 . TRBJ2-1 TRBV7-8 CASSIGLAGARGYNEQFF TGTGCCAGCAGCATCGGACTAGCGGGAGCAAGGGGATACAATGAGCAGTTCTTC
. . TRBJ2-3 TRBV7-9 CASSFRVGASTDTQYF TGTGCCAGCAGCTTTAGGGTGGGGGCTAGCACAGATACGCAGTATTTT
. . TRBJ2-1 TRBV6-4 CATNRNPGGPRDEQFF TGTGCCACCAACCGAAACCCTGGAGGGCCGAGGGATGAGCAGTTCTTC
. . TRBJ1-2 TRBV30 CAWSPGTGTFYGYTF TGTGCCTGGAGTCCGGGCACAGGCACGTTCTATGGCTACACCTTC
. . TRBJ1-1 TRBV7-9 CASSLVGLNTEAFF TGTGCCAGCAGCTTGGTCGGGCTCAACACTGAAGCTTTCTTT
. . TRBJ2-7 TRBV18 CASSGSSYEQYF TGTGCCAGCTCGGGGAGCTCCTACGAGCAGTACTTC
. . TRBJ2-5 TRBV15 CATSRDNREQETQYF TGTGCCACCAGCAGAGATAACAGGGAACAAGAGACCCAGTACTTC
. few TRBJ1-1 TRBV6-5 CASSEAETVEAFF TGTGCCAGCAGTGAAGCCGAGACAGTTGAAGCTTTCTTT
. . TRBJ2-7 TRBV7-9 CASSSWDEQYF TGTGCCAGCAGCTCGTGGGACGAGCAGTACTTC
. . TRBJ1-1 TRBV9 CASSVVRGLDTEAFF TGTGCCAGCAGCGTAGTCCGGGGTTTGGACACTGAAGCTTTCTTT
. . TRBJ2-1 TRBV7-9 CASSLGGRGRGRNNEQFF TGTGCCAGCAGCTTAGGGGGACGGGGCAGGGGCCGGAACAATGAGCAGTTCTTC